This T cell receptor beta chain was observed in a study of early T cells in non-severe SARS-CoV-2 infection. As part of library construction, unique molecular identifiers were attached to individual cDNA molecules. TCRdb itself ran the 5' RACE reads through MiXCR, one entry per CDR3 protein. Altogether under 70,000 distinct CDR3 sequences are present, 11% being singletons, with the ten largest covering 3.5% to 4%. Germline values: CDR1 SGHAT, CDR2 FQNNGV. This CDR3 has 14 amino acids. V trimming: 6 bases; J trimming: 7 bases; junction bases outside the gene matches: 6. This clonotype was seen many times.

V gene TRBV11-2 combines with J gene TRBJ2-7, with 13 bases lining up with TRBD2. This clonotype was sampled from an adult who was a healthcare worker with PCR-confirmed SARS-CoV-2 infection or an uninfected control (not recorded which). Sequencing was done on a sample of whole blood. The CDR3 sequence: CASRSLAGGREQYF. Written as DNA, the CDR3 is TGTGCCAGCAGGTCACTAGCGGGAGGGAGGGAGCAGTACTTC. The whole variable domain, filled in from reference TRBV11-2 and TRBJ2-7, reads EAGVAQSPRYKIIEKRQSVAFWCNPISGHATLYWYQQILGQGPKLLIQFQNNGVVDDSQLPKDRFSAERLKGVDSTLKIQPAKLEDSAVYLCASRSLAGGREQYFGPGTRLTVT.